This passage covers 8 T cell receptor beta chains from one sample sequenced in a study of lymphopenia after photon versus proton radiotherapy. Clones were sequenced by immunoSEQ multiplex PCR, and TCRdb holds only the in-frame ones, with some missing. The top ten hold nearly 15% of the sample, which has roughly 38,000 clones, 80% to 95% seen once. Sequences were derived from peripheral blood, sampled from a patient treated with photon-based radiotherapy. The receptors originated from a man in his fifties or sixties with cholangiocarcinoma.

The chain combines TRBV9 with TRBJ1-1; D is ambiguous. V lost 0 bases and J lost 1, with 7 bases in between. Looked up from germline, CDR1 is SGDLS and CDR2 is YYNGEE. This CDR3 contains 14 residues. CDR3 in DNA: TGTGCCAGCAGCGTAGAACCGGGGAACACTGAAGCTTTCTTT. Protein product: CASSVEPGNTEAFF. Supplemented by reference TRBV9 and TRBJ1-1, the full variable domain reads DSGVTQTPKHLITATGQRVTLRCSPRSGDLSVYWYQQSLDQGLQFLIQYYNGEERAKGNILERFSAQQFPDLHSELNLSSLELGDSALYFCASSVEPGNTEAFFGQGTRLTVV.

The chain links TRBV7-9 to TRBJ2-7; no clear D. CDR1 SEHNR and CDR2 FQNEAQ come from the germline V gene (reference sequence). CDR3 length equals 13 residues. Trimming pared 7 bases from V and 2 bases from J, leaving 12 bases between. CDR3 amino acids: CASTADTTYEQYF. CDR3 nucleotides: TGTGCCAGCACCGCTGACACGACCTACGAGCAGTACTTC.

In its sample, this clone was seen once. An end of the junction differs from the germline gene, which may be a read error. This chain uses TRBV6-1 with TRBJ2-3; 10 positions agree with TRBD2. Germline CDR1 MNHNS, CDR2 SASEGT. This CDR3 has 15 residues. The CDR3 here is CASREAGGPPDTQYF. DNA for the CDR3: TGTGCCAGCAGGGAAGCGGGAGGGCCTCCAGATACGCAGTATTTT.

The chain carries TRBV25-1 and TRBJ2-2; tentatively, D is TRBD1 (6 bases). Germline CDR1 and CDR2: MGHDK and SYGVNS. With 3 bases removed from V and 5 bases from J, the gap between germline ends came to 7 bases. The CDR3 is made up of 13 amino acids. Here the CDR3 reads CASSDQGTGELFF. For the CDR3, the DNA is TGTGCCAGCAGTGACCAGGGGACCGGGGAGCTGTTTTTT.

The genes are TRBV5-1 and TRBJ2-2; no firm D call. Germline V lookup: CDR1 SGHRS, CDR2 YFSETQ. Trimming took 0 bases from V and 4 from J, leaving 10 bases between them. The length of the CDR3 is 15 residues. CDR3 region: CASSLEGPATGELFF. The DNA for the CDR3 is TGCGCCAGCAGCTTGGAAGGGCCGGCCACCGGGGAGCTGTTTTTT.

The V call is TRBV5-4, the J call TRBJ2-3; D unclear. This CDR3 has 13 residues. V was trimmed by 4 bases and J by 4 bases, leaving 10 bases between them. Germline V gene data show CDR1 as SGHNT and CDR2 as YYREEE (reference sequence). CDR3 amino acids: CASSPRFADTQYF. In DNA, the CDR3 is TGTGCCAGCAGCCCACGGTTCGCAGATACGCAGTATTTT. Complete variable domain (other parts from reference TRBV5-4 and TRBJ2-3): ETGVTQSPTHLIKTRGQQVTLRCSSQSGHNTVSWYQQALGQGPQFIFQYYREEENGRGNFPPRFSGLQFPNYSSELNVNALELDDSALYLCASSPRFADTQYFGPGTRLTVL.

The sample holds one count of this clone. The genes are TRBV28 and TRBJ1-4, with a possible D match to TRBD1 (6 bases). Germline lookup yields CDR1 MDHEN and CDR2 SYDVKM. The V end lost 2 bases, the J end lost 8 bases, and 15 bases lay between the germline ends. This CDR3 is 15 amino acids long. This chain's CDR3 is CASSLMMGGGEKLFF. The CDR3 nucleotides are TGTGCCAGCAGTTTAATGATGGGGGGCGGGGAAAAACTGTTTTTT.

V usage is TRBV2 and J usage is TRBJ2-4, with TRBD1 identical over 8 bases. The CDR3 runs 15 residues. Trimming removed 4 bases from V and 6 bases from J; junction bases left unmatched: 8. Looked up from germline, CDR1 is SNHLY and CDR2 is FYNNEI. CDR3 loop: CASSALQGAGNIQYF. CDR3 nucleotide sequence: TGTGCCAGCAGTGCCCTTCAGGGGGCCGGAAACATTCAGTACTTC.